This is a list of T cell receptor beta chains from one sample in a study of blood T cells in healthy people across ages. TCRdb ran MiXCR on the 5' RACE reads and lists one entry per CDR3 protein. The sample yields about 1,400,000 distinct CDR3 sequences, roughly 45% seen once. The sample consisted of blood. These receptors were taken from a woman between 18 and 29 years old in good health. Both conserved end residues are part of each CDR3. A D gene is named only where the DNA matches it firmly.

D,V,CDR3
-,TRBV5-1,CASSLLIGDTDTQYF
-,TRBV25-1,CASSGRRGAGTDTQYF
-,TRBV15,CATSRDLGQTTDTQYF
TRBD2,TRBV10-3,CATSSGGAPDTQYF
-,TRBV3-1,CASSQGDSSSETQYF
-,TRBV21-1,CASSGRGKETQYF
-,TRBV20-1,CSSQSDATYEQYF
-,TRBV5-6,CASSPGSNTDTQYF
TRBD2,TRBV7-2,CASCLNGGGAWETQYF
TRBD2,TRBV3-1,CASSQEEAGGTDTQYF
TRBD2,TRBV20-1,CSAKGGTSPPEQFF
-,TRBV6-5,CASKSYYTEAFF
-,TRBV4-2,CASSQDLTALNYGYTF
-,TRBV5-1,CASSLWGTGDNYNEQFF
TRBD1,TRBV6-6,CASSYSISGGSQPQHF
-,TRBV7-2,CASSRIDTGELFF
-,TRBV7-6,CASSFRTVGSLIDEQYF
TRBD2,TRBV25-1,CASSPPGLGRNEQFF
-,TRBV3-1,CASSHSQGYQETQYF
TRBD2,TRBV7-2,CASSSGLAKQETQYF
TRBD1,TRBV28,CASSSPLHRGSYEQYF
-,TRBV12-3/TRBV12-4,CATSWDQTTGELFF
TRBD1,TRBV18,CASSPPWTGDRADTQYF
TRBD2,TRBV3-1,CASSQDRLAGGGMETQYF
TRBD1,TRBV14,CASGQGAIPEQFF
TRBD1,TRBV12-3/TRBV12-4,CASSSTGASSYEQYF
-,TRBV6-5,CASSTGRFTNEKLFF
-,TRBV12-3/TRBV12-4,CASSLAPRAHNSPLHF
-,TRBV14,CASSQPLYGEQYF
-,TRBV25-1,CASSETGTRKTEAFF
-,TRBV12-3/TRBV12-4,CASSFGKRSSYNEQYF
-,TRBV12-3/TRBV12-4,CASSPTDETNEKLFF
-,TRBV5-1,CASSRNLPQGGGYTF
TRBD2,TRBV6-6,CASSYSDSRGGGNEQYF
TRBD2,TRBV20-1,CSACRDYSSSYEQYF
TRBD1,TRBV20-1,CSARAGGPGEKLFF
-,TRBV20-1,CSASMGLSQPQHF
TRBD1,TRBV20-1,CSARPGTDLNEQFF
TRBD2,TRBV7-2,CASSLRANIGGGTTDTQYF
TRBD2,TRBV5-1,CASSLEGGGFSYEQYF
TRBD2,TRBV20-1,CSALASGASGELFF
-,TRBV28,CASSEGIQETQYF
TRBD1,TRBV5-1,CASSLPGQGSSGYTF
TRBD2,TRBV10-3,CAIRGTSRATDTQYF